A single sample is the source of the 22 T cell receptor beta chains below, sequenced in a study of cytomegalovirus exposure and HLA in healthy donors. Use of 60 Vbeta and 13 Jbeta primers characterized the PCR. Here immunoSEQ multiplex PCR was the method, and the copy in TCRdb shows in-frame clones only, minus some. Of around 96,000 clones listed, around 64% are singletons. The sequenced sample was PBMCs. All receptors come from a man aged 55 to 69 in good health and CMV-seronegative.

The chain uses TRBV28 and TRBJ1-1, with 9 nucleotides matching TRBD1. The CDR3 has 20 amino acids. The germline V gene has CDR1 MDHEN and CDR2 SYDVKM. With V trimmed by 8 bases and J by 0 bases, 22 bases remained unmatched. The DNA for the CDR3 is TGTGCCAGCTCTCCGTATCGGGGTCTCGGACAGGGGCTGGTGAACACTGAAGCTTTCTTT. This encodes CASSPYRGLGQGLVNTEAFF.

The rearrangement joins TRBV9 to TRBJ2-1; D might be TRBD1 (6 bases). The germline V and J ends were trimmed by 4 bases and 0 bases, with 14 bases remaining between them. Germline CDR1 reads SGDLS; CDR2 reads YYNGEE. The CDR3 has 16 amino acids. CDR3 loop: CASSSFGQSSYNEQFF. The CDR3 DNA reads as TGTGCCAGCAGCAGCTTCGGACAGAGCTCCTACAATGAGCAGTTCTTC.

The gene calls are TRBV30 and TRBJ2-5; 13 bases are a match to TRBD2. This CDR3 has 17 residues. CDR1 and CDR2 (germline): GTSNPN, SVGIG (reference sequence). V shed 0 bases, J shed 1 base, and the junction held 5 bases outside the gene matches. The DNA for the CDR3 is TGTGCCTGGAGTGTATTGAGGACTAGCGGGGGCCAAGAGACCCAGTACTTC. Translated: CAWSVLRTSGGQETQYF.

Only a few counts were recorded for this clone. This sample also contains other DNA sequences that code for the same CDR3. The chain couples TRBV2 to TRBJ1-5, with 8 nucleotides matching TRBD1. V gave up 3 bases and J gave up 2 bases; unmatched junction bases: 3. The CDR3 is 15 residues long. Germline assignment: CDR1 SNHLY and CDR2 FYNNEI. CDR3 in amino acids: CASSEGGQGNQPQHF. The CDR3 region has the DNA TGTGCCAGCAGTGAGGGGGGACAGGGCAATCAGCCCCAGCATTTT.

The V gene is TRBV5-1, the J gene TRBJ2-5; D might be TRBD2 (5 bases). The CDR3 totals 16 residues. The germline gives CDR1 SGHRS, CDR2 YFSETQ. Trimming took 0 bases from V and 4 from J, leaving 16 bases between them. In DNA form, the CDR3 reads TGCGCCAGCAGCTTGGGGGTCTTTGGACGGGGAGAGACCCAGTACTTC. This translates into CASSLGVFGRGETQYF.

The gene calls are TRBV28 and TRBJ1-1; D unresolved. This CDR3 is built from 14 residues. The germline V and J ends were trimmed by 1 base and 7 bases, with 13 bases remaining between them. Germline assignment: CDR1 MDHEN and CDR2 SYDVKM. The DNA of the CDR3 is TGTGCCAGCAGTTTATTACCGGGGTTAGGTGAAGCTTTCTTT. It is translated as CASSLLPGLGEAFF. Supplemented by reference TRBV28 and TRBJ1-1, the full variable domain reads DVKVTQSSRYLVKRTGEKVFLECVQDMDHENMFWYRQDPGLGLRLIYFSYDVKMKEKGDIPEGYSVSREKKERFSLILESASTNQTSMYLCASSLLPGLGEAFFGQGTRLTVV.

V and J are TRBV7-3 and TRBJ2-1; maybe TRBD2 (5 bases). The CDR3 runs to 14 residues. Trimming left V 3 bases short and J 3 bases short, with 9 bases between. Looked up from germline, CDR1 is SGHTA and CDR2 is FQGTGA. The CDR3 DNA reads TGTGCCAGCAGCTTGCTAGCCGACTACAATGAGCAGTTCTTC. This translates into CASSLLADYNEQFF.

The chain employs TRBV11-2 and TRBJ1-1; 7 nucleotides align to TRBD1. CDR1 SGHAT and CDR2 FQNNGV come from the germline V gene. Trimming removed 1 base from V and 1 base from J; junction bases left unmatched: 0. The CDR3 contains 14 residues. The CDR3 region is CASSLGTGNTEAFF. CDR3 in DNA: TGTGCCAGCAGCTTAGGGACAGGGAACACTGAAGCTTTCTTT. The whole variable domain, remainder taken from reference TRBV11-2 and TRBJ1-1, is EAGVAQSPRYKIIEKRQSVAFWCNPISGHATLYWYQQILGQGPKLLIQFQNNGVVDDSQLPKDRFSAERLKGVDSTLKIQPAKLEDSAVYLCASSLGTGNTEAFFGQGTRLTVV.

The chain recombines TRBV9 with TRBJ2-1; 8 bases fit TRBD2. CDR3 length: 17 residues. The V and J ends lost 4 bases and 1 base, in that order; junction bases with no gene match: 10. Germline CDR1 and CDR2: SGDLS and YYNGEE. Written as DNA, the CDR3 is TGTGCCAGCAGCCCAGGCGGGAGGATTGGGTCCTACAATGAGCAGTTCTTC. The encoded protein is CASSPGGRIGSYNEQFF. Filled out from reference TRBV9 and TRBJ2-1, the complete variable domain reads DSGVTQTPKHLITATGQRVTLRCSPRSGDLSVYWYQQSLDQGLQFLIQYYNGEERAKGNILERFSAQQFPDLHSELNLSSLELGDSALYFCASSPGGRIGSYNEQFFGPGTRLTVL.

The rearrangement links TRBV19 to TRBJ1-6; 12 bases line up with TRBD1. The CDR3 totals 18 residues. Trimming removed 6 bases from V and 2 bases from J; junction bases left unmatched: 8. CDR1 and CDR2 from the germline V gene are LNHDA and SQIVND (reference sequence). The CDR3 coding sequence is TGTGCCAGTAGCCCGGGACAGGGGGCCTTCGCCTATAATTCACCCCTCCACTTT. This gives the protein CASSPGQGAFAYNSPLHF.

This clone was detected only a few times. The chain employs TRBV10-1 and TRBJ1-5; D not resolved. The CDR3 has 13 amino acids. V was shortened by 4 bases and J by 1 base, with 5 bases between the two germline ends. Germline values: CDR1 WNHNN, CDR2 SYGVQD (reference sequence). The CDR3 nucleotides are TGCGCCAGCAGTGTTCCGAGCAATCAGCCCCAGCATTTT. This encodes CASSVPSNQPQHF.

The sample holds a few counts of this clone. The V call is TRBV7-9, the J call TRBJ1-4; weak D call: TRBD1 (6 bases). This CDR3 has 15 amino acids. Germline V lookup: CDR1 SEHNR, CDR2 FQNEAQ (reference sequence). V was clipped by 3 bases and J by 4 bases, with 12 bases between them. The CDR3 bases are TGTGCCAGCAGCTTTCGGACAGCCTATAATGAAAAACTGTTTTTT. This translates into CASSFRTAYNEKLFF.

This clone was picked up one time. The chain is built from TRBV5-4 and TRBJ2-1, with D perhaps matching TRBD2 (6 bases). Germline loops: CDR1 SGHNT, CDR2 YYREEE (reference sequence). Between the trimmed V and J ends, which lost 0 bases and 5 bases, there was a span of 15 bases. The CDR3 has 16 residues. The CDR3 here is CASSLGSGRPNNEQFF. Here the CDR3 DNA reads TGTGCCAGCAGCTTGGGTTCCGGGAGACCGAACAATGAGCAGTTCTTC.

The rearrangement joins TRBV6-5 to TRBJ2-3, with 12 bases lining up with TRBD2. Germline CDR1 is MNHEY and CDR2 is SVGAGI. Germline trimming cut 4 bases from V and 1 base from J; bases unmatched to any gene: 0. CDR3 length: 15 residues. The CDR3 nucleotides read TGTGCCAGCAGTTGGACTAGCGGGGGCACAGATACGCAGTATTTT. As protein: CASSWTSGGTDTQYF.

This rearrangement joins TRBV5-5 to TRBJ2-1; 8 nucleotides agree with TRBD1. V trimming: 3 bases; J trimming: 9 bases; junction bases outside the gene matches: 8. This CDR3 is built from 14 residues. The germline V gene has CDR1 SGHKS and CDR2 YYEKEE (reference sequence). The CDR3, as DNA: TGTGCCAGCAGCTCTGGACAGGGACGTGGTGAGCAGTTCTTC. It codes for CASSSGQGRGEQFF.

This clone occurred a few times. The J gene is TRBJ2-2, the V gene TRBV5-4; 8 nucleotides match TRBD2. The junction had 10 bases not matched to a gene; V was cut back by 9 bases and J by 6 bases. The CDR3 runs to 14 residues. CDR1 and CDR2 (germline): SGHNT, YYREEE (reference sequence). The CDR3 region has the DNA TGTGCCATCGGGGGGGGAGTCTTTGCCGGGGAGCTGTTTTTT. It codes for CAIGGGVFAGELFF.

This chain joins TRBV14 and TRBJ2-5, with 11 bases aligning to TRBD2. The V and J ends lost 2 bases and 5 bases, in that order; junction bases with no gene match: 10. Germline V CDR1 and CDR2: SGHDN, FVKESK. CDR3 length: 17 residues. CDR3 region: CASSQRLAGGGGETQYF. The CDR3 DNA sequence: TGTGCCAGCAGCCAAAGGCTAGCGGGAGGCGGCGGGGAGACCCAGTACTTC.

The genes are TRBV6-4 and TRBJ2-5, with 14 bases fitting TRBD2. V lost 4 bases to trimming and J lost 5 bases; unmatched junction nucleotides: 12. The CDR3 sequence is 18 residues long. The germline CDR1 and CDR2 sequences are MRHNA and SNTAGT. The CDR3 here is CASSVIRTSGRWGETQYF. DNA for the CDR3: TGTGCCAGCAGTGTGATCCGGACTAGCGGGAGGTGGGGGGAGACCCAGTACTTC.

This chain uses TRBV13 with TRBJ2-1; TRBD2 matches 11 bases. Germline loops: CDR1 PRHDT, CDR2 FYEKMQ (reference sequence). The CDR3 runs to 17 residues. V was clipped by 5 bases and J by 6 bases; unmatched bases: 12. The CDR3 DNA is TGTGCCAGCAGCCCTAGAAGACTAGCGGGGTCCGCCAATGAGCAGTTCTTC. Encoded protein: CASSPRRLAGSANEQFF.

V and J are TRBV20-1 and TRBJ2-3; the D is unclear. Germline V CDR1 and CDR2: DFQATT, SNEGSKA (reference sequence). Between the trimmed V and J ends, which lost 3 bases and 6 bases, there was a span of 7 bases. This CDR3 spans 11 amino acids. The CDR3 here is CSASPVDTQYF. DNA of the CDR3: TGCAGTGCTAGCCCCGTTGATACGCAGTATTTT.

This clone was detected only once. The V call is TRBV6-6, the J call TRBJ1-5, with TRBD1 identical over 9 bases. Unmatched junction bases numbered 7, after V lost 6 bases and J lost 4 bases. CDR1 and CDR2 (germline): MNHNY, SVGAGI (reference sequence). The CDR3 length is 15 residues. This chain's CDR3 is CASRQGQGVNQPQHF. CDR3 sequence (DNA): TGTGCCAGCAGGCAGGGACAGGGAGTTAATCAGCCCCAGCATTTT.

This clone showed up just a few times. The chain combines TRBV14 with TRBJ2-5, with 16 nucleotides matching TRBD2. The CDR3 has 17 amino acids. Trimming took 4 bases from V and 5 from J; bases not matched to a gene: 7. The germline gives CDR1 SGHDN, CDR2 FVKESK. For the CDR3, the DNA is TGTGCCAGCAGCCCTGGGACTAGCGGGAGGGCCAGGGAGACCCAGTACTTC. This gives the protein CASSPGTSGRARETQYF. The whole variable domain, filled in from reference TRBV14 and TRBJ2-5, reads EAGVTQFPSHSVIEKGQTVTLRCDPISGHDNLYWYRRVMGKEIKFLLHFVKESKQDESGMPNNRFLAERTGGTYSTLKVQPAELEDSGVYFCASSPGTSGRARETQYFGPGTRLLVL.